This is a list of T cell receptor beta chains from one sample in a study of early T cells in non-severe SARS-CoV-2 infection. TCRdb re-called the 5' RACE reads through MiXCR, storing one row per CDR3 protein. The sample carries 20,000 to 25,000 distinct CDR3 sequences, around 5.2% recorded once. Sequences were obtained from whole blood. These receptors all stem from an adult who was a healthcare worker with PCR-confirmed SARS-CoV-2 infection or an uninfected control (not recorded which). Each CDR3 is given with its conserved first and last residue. D genes are given only for firm matches. The size field is filled for only some rows; it gives once, few, many or a size class.

clone_size,v_call,j_call,d_call,cdr3_aa,cdr3_nt
medium-sized,TRBV18,TRBJ2-7,NA,CASSPRGGTSYEQYF,TGTGCCAGCTCACCCCGAGGGGGGACCTCCTACGAGCAGTACTTC
many,TRBV20-1,TRBJ2-6,NA,CSASDGAGANVLTF,TGCAGTGCTAGTGACGGGGCCGGGGCCAACGTCCTGACTTTC
many,TRBV18,TRBJ1-4,NA,CASSPPGPRRGADEKLFF,TGTGCCAGCTCACCACCGGGTCCCCGAAGGGGCGCGGATGAAAAACTGTTTTTT
many,TRBV29-1,TRBJ1-2,NA,CSVDGQSYGYTF,TGCAGCGTTGATGGTCAGTCGTATGGCTACACCTTC
many,TRBV7-3,TRBJ1-5,NA,CASSDDGNSNQPQHF,TGTGCCAGCAGCGATGACGGTAATAGCAATCAGCCCCAGCATTTT
many,TRBV7-2,TRBJ2-7,TRBD2,CASSLWPSGRLFDRYEQYF,TGTGCCAGCAGCTTATGGCCTAGCGGGAGACTCTTCGATCGGTACGAGCAGTACTTC
NA,TRBV6-6,TRBJ2-2,TRBD1,CASSAGTGGTGELFF,TGTGCCAGCAGCGCCGGGACAGGGGGCACCGGGGAGCTGTTTTTT
few,TRBV6-1,TRBJ2-2,NA,CASSVQTRNTGELFF,TGTGCCAGCAGTGTACAGACTAGAAACACCGGGGAGCTGTTTTTT
many,TRBV12-3/TRBV12-4,TRBJ2-3,TRBD1,CASRRGTGDPVRTDTQYF,TGTGCCAGCAGACGCGGGACAGGGGACCCAGTCCGCACAGATACGCAGTATTTT
medium-sized,TRBV24-1,TRBJ1-6,TRBD1,CATSGTGSSPLHF,TGTGCCACCTCCGGGACAGGCTCATCACCCCTCCACTTT
many,TRBV28,TRBJ1-2,NA,CASSSQTDVNYGYTF,TGTGCCAGCAGTTCTCAGACAGACGTTAACTATGGCTACACCTTC
NA,TRBV7-9,TRBJ2-5,TRBD2,CASSSKTTSGTQETQYF,TGTGCCAGCAGCTCGAAAACGACTAGCGGTACACAAGAGACCCAGTACTTC
few,TRBV19,TRBJ2-1,TRBD2,CASSELAGGQANEQFF,TGTGCCAGTAGTGAGTTAGCGGGAGGGCAGGCCAATGAGCAGTTCTTC
few,TRBV19,TRBJ2-2,TRBD1,CASTSRGTSDTGELFF,TGTGCCAGTACGAGCAGGGGGACATCGGACACCGGGGAGCTGTTTTTT
many,TRBV6-4,TRBJ2-2,TRBD2,CASSLLAGGHTGELFF,TGTGCCAGCAGTTTACTAGCGGGAGGACACACCGGGGAGCTGTTTTTT
NA,TRBV20-1,TRBJ1-1,NA,CSEFRSPEAFF,TGCAGTGAGTTCAGGAGCCCTGAAGCTTTCTTT
medium-sized,TRBV11-2,TRBJ2-1,TRBD2,CASSALAGAGGDEQFF,TGTGCCAGCAGTGCACTAGCGGGAGCAGGAGGGGATGAGCAGTTCTTC
many,TRBV20-1,TRBJ1-5,NA,CSASTAQHAQPQHF,TGCAGTGCTAGTACCGCACAGCATGCTCAGCCCCAGCATTTT
many,TRBV12-3/TRBV12-4,TRBJ2-3,NA,CASSLDDTQYF,TGTGCCAGCAGTTTAGATGATACGCAGTATTTT
few,TRBV7-3,TRBJ2-2,TRBD1,CASSLATGETGELFF,TGTGCCAGCAGCTTAGCAACAGGGGAGACCGGGGAGCTGTTTTTT
few,TRBV7-8,TRBJ2-5,NA,CASMGETQYF,TGTGCCAGCATGGGAGAGACCCAGTACTTC
many,TRBV7-9,TRBJ2-5,NA,CASSLEGVRQETQYF,TGTGCCAGCAGCTTAGAGGGGGTCCGCCAAGAGACCCAGTACTTC
many,TRBV6-6,TRBJ2-7,TRBD2,CASETAGGLKYF,TGTGCCAGTGAAACGGCGGGAGGGCTGAAGTACTTC
many,TRBV24-1,TRBJ1-1,NA,CATSSGEMNTEAFF,TGTGCCACCAGTTCGGGGGAGATGAACACTGAAGCTTTCTTT
many,TRBV29-1,TRBJ2-1,TRBD1,CSGTTGGAYNEQFF,TGCAGCGGGACGACAGGGGGCGCCTACAATGAGCAGTTCTTC
many,TRBV20-1,TRBJ2-3,NA,CSAMGLGTDSSTDTQYF,TGCAGTGCTATGGGTCTGGGGACGGACTCTAGCACAGATACGCAGTATTTT
NA,TRBV7-9,TRBJ1-6,NA,CASGPMTDNSPLHF,TGTGCCAGTGGACCGATGACTGATAATTCACCCCTCCACTTT
NA,TRBV11-1,TRBJ2-1,TRBD2,CASSLALRLAGGPSFNEQFF,TGTGCCAGCAGCTTAGCCCTGCGACTAGCGGGAGGGCCTTCTTTCAATGAGCAGTTCTTC